This TCR beta chain was profiled in a study of vaccination and CD4 T cells after COVID-19. The study sequenced cultured CD4+ T cell DNA using the Oncomine TCR Beta short-read assay. Each CDR3 protein is one row after TCRdb ran MiXCR on the PCR reads. The table lists some 20,000 distinct CDR3 sequences, 66% of them singletons. Stated treatment: roughly 10-day PBMC culture with coronavirus spike peptide pools or control peptides (ViraFEST assay). In the ViraFEST assay, peptide-pool expansion preceded TCR sequencing of expanded clonotypes. Germline V lookup: CDR1 MNHEY, CDR2 SMNVEV (reference sequence). Trimming removed 7 bases from V and 0 bases from J, with 7 bases in between. CDR3 length equals 13 residues. This clonotype was detected only a few times. Its antigen is currently unknown. The study, taken as a whole, reports: Median about 90% of reactive clones detected in convalescent patients emerged only post-vaccination.

The TCR comes from a human donor who had recovered from COVID-19. The rearrangement uses TRBV27 and TRBJ1-3, with D uncertain. Sample: CD4+ T cells from blood, cultured in vitro. CDR3 residues: CASKFHSGNTIYF. The CDR3 nucleotides read TGTGCCAGCAAGTTCCACTCTGGAAACACCATATATTTT.